This is a list of T cell receptor beta chains from one sample in a study of cytomegalovirus exposure and HLA in healthy donors. TCRdb's table, derived via immunoSEQ multiplex PCR, lists solely in-frame clones and lacks some. The sample yields 120,000 or so clones, 79% seen once. The sample taken for sequencing was PBMCs. These receptors were obtained from a man between 18 and 35 years old in good health and CMV-seronegative. Each CDR3 is given with its conserved first and last residue. A D gene is named only where the DNA matches it firmly. Expanded clones get a size class; other rows say once, few or many, or leave the size out.

once	TRBV11-1	NA	15	TRBJ2-7	TGTGCCAGCAGCCGACCGGGGAGGCCGATCGAAGGGCAGTACTTC	CASSRPGRPIEGQYF
NA	TRBV18	TRBD1	15	TRBJ2-7	TGTGCCAGCTCCCAAAACCGGGACAGGGGTGAAGAGCAGTACTTC	CASSQNRDRGEEQYF
NA	TRBV5-1	NA	20	TRBJ1-1	TGCGCCAGCAGCTTGAATAATGTCCGGCCATCACTACCTATGAACACTGAAGCTTTCTTT	CASSLNNVRPSLPMNTEAFF
NA	TRBV2	NA	13	TRBJ2-3	TGTGCCAGCAGGGAGCGACTAGCAGATACGCAGTATTTT	CASRERLADTQYF
NA	TRBV6-5	NA	13	TRBJ1-1	TGTGCCAGCAGTTACGCGAAACAGGGCGAAGCTTTCTTT	CASSYAKQGEAFF
NA	TRBV30	TRBD1	15	TRBJ1-5	TGTGCCTGGAGTTCGGTCAGGGGGAGCAATCAGCCCCAGCATTTT	CAWSSVRGSNQPQHF
NA	TRBV4-3	NA	14	TRBJ2-2	TGCGCCAGCAGCCAAGATGTGGGAGACGGGGAGCTGTTTTTT	CASSQDVGDGELFF
NA	TRBV4-3	TRBD1	13	TRBJ1-4	TGCGCCAGCAGCAGGGACAGGGCTGAAAAACTGTTTTTT	CASSRDRAEKLFF
NA	TRBV6-5	TRBD2	15	TRBJ2-1	TGTGCCAGCAAAAGGACTAGCGCAAAACTCAATGAGCAGTTCTTC	CASKRTSAKLNEQFF
NA	TRBV11-3	NA	12	TRBJ2-1	TGTGCCAGCAGCTTAGTGTCAGGTGAGCAGTTCTTC	CASSLVSGEQFF
NA	TRBV19	TRBD1	16	TRBJ1-2	TGTGCCAGTACCCGTACCCGGACAGGGCGAACTCATGGCTACACCTTC	CASTRTRTGRTHGYTF
once	TRBV27	TRBD2	16	TRBJ2-7	TGTGCCAGCAGTCCCCTAGGACTAGCGGGAGAGGAAGAGCAGTACTTC	CASSPLGLAGEEEQYF
NA	TRBV19	TRBD2	16	TRBJ2-3	TGTGCCAGTAGTACAGGACTAGCGGGAGTCGCAGATACGCAGTATTTT	CASSTGLAGVADTQYF
NA	TRBV19	NA	13	TRBJ1-1	TGTGCCAGTAGTATCTTCAGGAACACTGAAGCTTTCTTT	CASSIFRNTEAFF
NA	TRBV18	NA	14	TRBJ2-5	TGTGCCAGCTCACCACTTGGCAGAGGAGAGACCCAGTACTTC	CASSPLGRGETQYF
NA	TRBV27	TRBD1	14	TRBJ2-4	TGTGCCAGCAGTGCAGGGGGCGGTGGGGACATTCAGTACTTC	CASSAGGGGDIQYF
NA	TRBV5-1	TRBD1	14	TRBJ1-1	TGCGCCAGCAGCTTGGGACAGGGTCCCACTGAAGCTTTCTTT	CASSLGQGPTEAFF
NA	TRBV11-2	NA	15	TRBJ2-7	TGTGCCAGCAGCTTCGAGAGACTAGTTGGATCCGAGCAGTACTTC	CASSFERLVGSEQYF